What follows are 16 T cell receptor beta chains derived from one specimen sequenced in a study of control samples from healthy donors and cancer patients. Sequencing was performed with immunoSEQ multiplex PCR; in TCRdb, only in-frame clones are kept and a portion is missing. The data hold 100,000 to 150,000 clones, with approximately 84% observed a single time. The sequenced sample was blood. Receptors originate from a man aged 18 to 29 in good health.

This clone has a handful of counts. The chain uses TRBV6-4 and TRBJ1-6; the D is unclear. Germline CDR1 MRHNA, CDR2 SNTAGT. V was trimmed by 2 bases and J by 5 bases, leaving 4 bases between them. The CDR3 has 13 amino acids. The CDR3 loop reads CASSDGDNSPLHF. The DNA for the CDR3 is TGTGCCAGCAGTGACGGAGATAATTCACCCCTCCACTTT.

This chain connects TRBV7-3 to TRBJ2-1; unclear D gene. Per germline, CDR1 SGHTA and CDR2 FQGTGA. The CDR3 covers 15 residues. The ends were cut back, 7 bases at V and 5 bases at J, with 18 bases in the middle. In DNA form, the CDR3 reads TGTGCCAGCACCCTAGGTGTCGGAGACAACAATGAGCAGTTCTTC. It specifies CASTLGVGDNNEQFF.

The rearrangement joins TRBV9 to TRBJ2-3, with D unresolved. CDR3 length: 14 residues. Germline lookup yields CDR1 SGDLS and CDR2 YYNGEE. Trimming left V 0 bases short and J 2 bases short, with 7 bases between. CDR3 coding DNA: TGTGCCAGCAGCGTAGGGCATTTCACAGATACGCAGTATTTT. Residues: CASSVGHFTDTQYF.

This clone was seen a few times. The chain employs TRBV7-2 and TRBJ1-2, with a possible D match to TRBD1 (6 bases). Per the germline V gene, CDR1 is SGHTA and CDR2 is FQGNSA. The V end lost 5 bases, the J end lost 3 bases, and 10 bases lay between the germline ends. The CDR3 has 13 residues. The DNA for the CDR3 is TGTGCCAGCAGCACCCCAGGGGACTATGGCTACACCTTC. As protein: CASSTPGDYGYTF.

CDR3 coding DNA: TGTGCCTGGAGCCGGGTCGGGAACACCGGGGAGCTGTTTTTT. Translation gives CAWSRVGNTGELFF. This chain uses TRBV30 with TRBJ2-2, with D unresolved. Looked up from germline, CDR1 is GTSNPN and CDR2 is SVGIG (reference sequence). V lost 3 bases to trimming and J lost 1 base, with 9 bases between them. CDR3 size: 14 residues.

The rearrangement uses TRBV9 and TRBJ2-5; TRBD2 matches 12 bases. The CDR3 contains 18 residues. Per the germline V gene, CDR1 is SGDLS and CDR2 is YYNGEE. The ends lost 5 bases at V and 0 bases at J; junction bases unmatched: 11. The CDR3 sequence: CASSSEGLAGPYQETQYF. For the CDR3, the DNA is TGTGCCAGCAGTAGCGAGGGACTAGCGGGCCCGTACCAAGAGACCCAGTACTTC.

This clone was observed a single time. The J gene is TRBJ2-1, the V gene TRBV7-9, with TRBD1 identical over 11 bases. Trimming removed 4 bases from V and 8 bases from J; junction bases left unmatched: 7. From germline, CDR1 is SEHNR and CDR2 FQNEAQ (reference sequence). The CDR3 is 15 residues long. The CDR3 reads CASSSDRGRRDEQFF. CDR3 coding DNA: TGTGCCAGCAGCTCGGACAGGGGGCGTAGGGATGAGCAGTTCTTC.

The chain has TRBV25-1 and TRBJ2-1; D possibly corresponds to TRBD1 (6 bases). The germline CDR1 and CDR2 sequences are MGHDK and SYGVNS. This CDR3 has 12 residues. Trimming left V 5 bases short and J 6 bases short, with 8 bases between. CDR3 in amino acids: CASSLGGNEQFF. The CDR3 DNA reads as TGTGCCAGCAGTCTAGGGGGCAATGAGCAGTTCTTC.

The chain is built from TRBV4-2 and TRBJ1-1, with TRBD1 matching over 7 bases. Germline V gene sequence: CDR1 LGHNA, CDR2 YNFKEQ. This CDR3 is 15 amino acids long. V lost 5 bases and J lost 1; bases outside the gene matches: 7. CDR3: CASSSQGQQNTEAFF. In DNA, the CDR3 is TGTGCCAGCAGCAGCCAGGGACAGCAGAACACTGAAGCTTTCTTT.

A few counts support this clone. The chain joins TRBV6-4 to TRBJ2-7; 8 bases are shared with TRBD2. The V gene end was trimmed by 2 bases and the J gene end by 7 bases; junction bases not matched to a gene: 7. The CDR3 is made up of 14 amino acids. Germline CDR1 MRHNA, CDR2 SNTAGT. CDR3 sequence: CASSDQAGVGEQYF. The DNA for the CDR3 is TGTGCCAGCAGTGACCAAGCGGGAGTAGGGGAGCAGTACTTC.

The J gene is TRBJ2-7, the V gene TRBV7-9, with 10 bases fitting TRBD2. V shed 7 bases, J shed 6 bases, and the junction held 9 bases outside the gene matches. Germline V gives CDR1 SEHNR, CDR2 FQNEAQ (reference sequence). CDR3 length: 14 residues. The CDR3 DNA reads as TGTGCCAGCAACGGTAGGACTAGCGGAACCGAGCAGTACTTC. This translates into CASNGRTSGTEQYF. Using reference TRBV7-9 and TRBJ2-7 for the parts outside the CDR3, the full variable domain is DTGVSQNPRHKITKRGQNVTFRCDPISEHNRLYWYRQTLGQGPEFLTYFQNEAQLEKSRLLSDRFSAERPKGSFSTLEIQRTEQGDSAMYLCASNGRTSGTEQYFGPGTRLTVT.

This clone was found a few times. The chain carries TRBV29-1 and TRBJ1-1, with 7 bases fitting TRBD1. V lost 1 base, J lost 10 bases, and 12 bases stayed unmatched. The germline gives CDR1 SQVTM, CDR2 ANQGSEA. The CDR3 runs to 14 residues. In DNA, the CDR3 is TGCAGCGTTGAAGGAGGTTCTTCCGGACAGGCAGCTTTCTTT. Translating it yields CSVEGGSSGQAAFF.

With respect to this clone: This CDR3 is also generated by other DNA sequences in the sample. The chain combines TRBV7-8 with TRBJ2-1; D gene uncertain. The CDR3 has 11 residues. V lost 3 bases to trimming and J lost 5 bases, with 2 bases between them. CDR1 and CDR2 (germline): SGHVS, FQNEAQ. CDR3 DNA: TGTGCCAGCAGCTTGAACAATGAGCAGTTCTTC. Translated, it gives CASSLNNEQFF.

This clone was found once. The chain links TRBV2 to TRBJ2-7; D may match TRBD1 or TRBD2 (5 bases each). Germline V gene sequence: CDR1 SNHLY, CDR2 FYNNEI. V was pared by 10 bases and J by 5 bases, with 18 bases between. The CDR3 totals 13 residues. CDR3 residues: CANRSWGSHEQYF. As DNA, the CDR3 is TGTGCCAACCGGTCCTGGGGGTCCCACGAGCAGTACTTC.

The J gene is TRBJ1-5, the V gene TRBV5-1; TRBD1 matches 12 bases. CDR1 and CDR2 from the germline V gene are SGHRS and YFSETQ. The CDR3 contains 15 residues. Trimming took 1 base from V and 8 from J; bases not matched to a gene: 4. The CDR3 loop reads CASSLSGTGGEPQHF. DNA of the CDR3: TGCGCCAGCAGCTTGAGCGGGACAGGGGGCGAGCCCCAGCATTTT.

The V gene is TRBV9, the J gene TRBJ1-4; D uncertain. V lost 0 bases, J lost 3 bases, and 9 bases lay in between. The germline V gene has CDR1 SGDLS and CDR2 YYNGEE. CDR3 size: 15 residues. CDR3: CASSVGVSANEKLFF. The CDR3 DNA follows: TGTGCCAGCAGCGTAGGTGTCTCTGCTAATGAAAAACTGTTTTTT.